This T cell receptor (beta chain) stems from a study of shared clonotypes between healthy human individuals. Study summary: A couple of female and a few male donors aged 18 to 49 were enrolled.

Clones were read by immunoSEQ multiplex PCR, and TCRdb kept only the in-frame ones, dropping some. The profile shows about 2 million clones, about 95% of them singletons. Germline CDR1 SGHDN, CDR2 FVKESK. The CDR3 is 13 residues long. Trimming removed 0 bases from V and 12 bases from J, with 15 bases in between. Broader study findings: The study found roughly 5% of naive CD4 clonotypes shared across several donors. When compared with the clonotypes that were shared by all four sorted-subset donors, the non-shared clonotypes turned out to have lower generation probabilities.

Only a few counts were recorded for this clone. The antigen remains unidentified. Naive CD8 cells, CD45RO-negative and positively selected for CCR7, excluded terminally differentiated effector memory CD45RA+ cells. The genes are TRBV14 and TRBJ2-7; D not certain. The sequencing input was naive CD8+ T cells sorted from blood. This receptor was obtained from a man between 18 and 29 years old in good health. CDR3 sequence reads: CASSQDRVTQLYF. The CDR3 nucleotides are TGTGCCAGCAGCCAAGACCGGGTGACGCAGCTGTACTTC.